Listed here are 31 T cell receptor beta chains from one sample, sequenced in a study of shared clonotypes between healthy human individuals. Method: immunoSEQ multiplex PCR; TCRdb's copy keeps in-frame clones and lacks some. The sample includes some 95,000 clones, roughly 69% seen only once; the top ten take around 41%. The sequenced material came from memory CD8+ T cells sorted from blood. The sample's subset: CD45RO+ cells pooled with CCR7-negative TemRA cells. The receptors here all came from a man aged 30 to 45 in good health.

This clone has more than one count but fewer than ten. The chain carries TRBV2 and TRBJ1-5; TRBD1 might be the D (5 bases). There are 14 residues in the CDR3. Deletions cut 4 bases from V and 7 bases from J, with 14 bases between. In germline, CDR1 is SNHLY, CDR2 FYNNEI. The CDR3 coding sequence is TGTGCCAGCAGTGTGGGAAGGGGCGGACAGCCCCAGCATTTT. It translates to CASSVGRGGQPQHF. Together with reference TRBV2 and TRBJ1-5, the CDR3 gives the full variable domain: EPEVTQTPSHQVTQMGQEVILRCVPISNHLYFYWYRQILGQKVEFLVSFYNNEISEKSEIFDDQFSVERPDGSNFTLKIRSTKLEDSAMYFCASSVGRGGQPQHFGDGTRLSIL.

The chain uses TRBV7-6 and TRBJ2-6; the match to TRBD1 covers 7 bases. J lost 4 bases, V lost 6 bases, and 9 bases had no gene match. CDR1 and CDR2 (germline): SGHVS, FNYEAQ. CDR3 size: 16 residues. The CDR3 region has the DNA TGTGCCAGCAGTTATAAGACAGGGTCCGGGGCCAACGTCCTGACTTTC. Residues: CASSYKTGSGANVLTF.

The V call is TRBV29-1, the J call TRBJ2-1; D unresolved. The CDR3 is 12 residues long. Germline lookup yields CDR1 SQVTM and CDR2 ANQGSEA. The V end was cut by 8 bases, the J end by 12 bases, with 20 bases between. CDR3 in DNA: TGCAGCACCGACGTCGGAGTGGGCGGGCAGTTCTTC. Translation gives CSTDVGVGGQFF.

The rearrangement uses TRBV5-6 and TRBJ2-7; D is undetermined. Between the trimmed V and J ends, which lost 2 bases and 7 bases, there was a span of 13 bases. This CDR3 has 13 residues. Germline loops: CDR1 SGHDT, CDR2 YYEEEE. CDR3 coding DNA: TGTGCCAGCAGCTTTAGTTCTACCGGGGAGCAGTACTTC. Amino acid sequence: CASSFSSTGEQYF.

In this sample, this clone turned up once. The rearrangement links TRBV25-1 to TRBJ1-5; D possibly corresponds to TRBD1 (5 bases). V dropped 3 bases and J dropped 6 bases, with 12 bases sitting between them. The CDR3 is made up of 14 amino acids. Germline assignment: CDR1 MGHDK and CDR2 SYGVNS. Here the CDR3 reads CASSDSQGTQPQHF. The CDR3 region has the DNA TGTGCCAGCAGTGATTCTCAGGGAACTCAGCCCCAGCATTTT.

Concerning this clone: A read error may produce the germline difference seen at one junction end. The chain couples TRBV5-1 to TRBJ2-7, with TRBD2 as a possible D gene (6 bases). The length of the CDR3 is 17 residues. Germline V gives CDR1 SGHRS, CDR2 YFSETQ. The CDR3 reads CANSRASRDGSSYEQYF. DNA of the CDR3: TGCGCCAACAGCCGAGCGTCCCGGGACGGGAGCTCCTACGAGCAGTACTTC.

This clone occurred a few times. The chain joins TRBV4-1 to TRBJ2-7, with 7 bases lining up with TRBD1. This CDR3 has 16 residues. The germline V gene has CDR1 MGHRA and CDR2 YSYEKL. V was clipped by 1 base and J by 1 base; unmatched bases: 7. DNA for the CDR3: TGCGCCAGCAGCCAAGCCATCCCGGGACAGTCCTACGAGCAGTACTTC. This gives the protein CASSQAIPGQSYEQYF.

V usage is TRBV9 and J usage is TRBJ2-7, with D perhaps TRBD1 (5 bases). The CDR3 is made up of 13 amino acids. V was pared by 0 bases and J by 3 bases, with 7 bases between. CDR1 is SGDLS and CDR2 is YYNGEE in the germline V gene. CDR3 in DNA: TGTGCCAGCAGCGTAGGCAGGGACTACGAGCAGTACTTC. Its translation is CASSVGRDYEQYF.

This clone was seen just once. Mismatch with germline at one junction end may stem from a read error. In nucleotides, the CDR3 is TGTGCTAGCAGCTCGACAGGGATCACAGATACGCAGTATTTT. Amino acids: CASSSTGITDTQYF. V gene TRBV7-7 combines with J gene TRBJ2-3, with 7 bases lining up with TRBD1. This CDR3 has 14 residues. Germline loops: CDR1 SSHAT, CDR2 FNYEAQ (reference sequence). Full variable domain (rest looked up from reference TRBV7-7 and TRBJ2-3): GAGVSQSPRYKVTKRGQDVTLRCDPISSHATLYWYQQALGQGPEFLTYFNYEAQPDKSGLPSDRFSAERPEGSISTLTIQRTEQRDSAMYRCASSSTGITDTQYFGPGTRLTVL.

V is TRBV27 and J is TRBJ1-2; a weak D match, TRBD1 (6 bases). Germline CDR1 and CDR2: MNHEY and SMNVEV (reference sequence). The CDR3 is 13 amino acids. Between the trimmed V and J ends, which lost 0 bases and 8 bases, there was a span of 10 bases. The CDR3 loop reads CASSLSTGQGYTF. CDR3 coding DNA: TGTGCCAGCAGTTTATCGACAGGACAAGGCTACACCTTC.

The chain employs TRBV4-1 and TRBJ2-7; tentatively, D is TRBD1 or TRBD2 (5 bases each). The CDR3 runs to 16 residues. The germline CDR1 and CDR2 sequences are MGHRA and YSYEKL. Trimming pared 0 bases from V and 5 bases from J, leaving 17 bases between. This chain's CDR3 is CASSQELGAIVNEQYF. CDR3 bases: TGCGCCAGCAGCCAAGAGCTCGGGGCCATAGTCAACGAGCAGTACTTC.

The chain combines TRBV7-2 with TRBJ1-6; TRBD1 might be the D (6 bases). The V end lost 2 bases, the J end lost 7 bases, and 12 bases lay between the germline ends. Looked up from germline, CDR1 is SGHTA and CDR2 is FQGNSA. This CDR3 has 15 residues. CDR3 nucleotide sequence: TGTGCCAGCAGCTTATATGGACAGTCAAATTCACCCCTCCACTTT. Translated, it gives CASSLYGQSNSPLHF.

In its sample, this clone was seen many times. The chain is built from TRBV10-3 and TRBJ2-1; D call uncertain. This CDR3 region has 16 residues. Trimming left V 3 bases short and J 2 bases short, with 14 bases between. Germline V gene lookup returns CDR1 ENHRY and CDR2 SYGVKD. The CDR3 nucleotides are TGTGCCATCAGTGACCGAGAAGACTCCCCCTACAATGAGCAGTTCTTC. Protein: CAISDREDSPYNEQFF.

This chain connects TRBV4-3 to TRBJ2-7; D may be TRBD2 (6 bases). The CDR3 runs to 16 residues. In germline, CDR1 is LGHNA, CDR2 YSLEER. V was pared by 0 bases and J by 4 bases, with 16 bases between. The DNA for the CDR3 is TGCGCCAGCAGCCAAGATGTGGAGGGAGGAAGATACGAGCAGTACTTC. As protein: CASSQDVEGGRYEQYF.

The gene calls are TRBV28 and TRBJ1-1; no definite D call. Trimming pared 5 bases from V and 3 bases from J, leaving 7 bases between. The CDR3 loop spans 12 amino acids. Germline loops: CDR1 MDHEN, CDR2 SYDVKM. This CDR3 reads CASSPSHTEAFF. DNA of the CDR3: TGTGCCAGCAGTCCCTCGCACACTGAAGCTTTCTTT.

The CDR3 nucleotides read TGTGCCAGCAGTGGAACCGGACAGAACTACGAGCAGTACTTC. Translated, it gives CASSGTGQNYEQYF. The gene calls are TRBV9 and TRBJ2-7, with D tentatively TRBD1 (6 bases). The CDR3 has 14 amino acids. CDR1 and CDR2 from the germline V gene are SGDLS and YYNGEE. Between the trimmed V and J ends, which lost 5 bases and 3 bases, there was a span of 15 bases.

The rearrangement uses TRBV19 and TRBJ2-4; D possibly corresponds to TRBD2 (5 bases). The CDR3 runs 13 residues. Germline V gene sequence: CDR1 LNHDA, CDR2 SQIVND (reference sequence). V shed 8 bases and J shed 8 bases, with 16 bases lying between them. The CDR3 DNA reads TGTGCCAGTTCGATCGTTTGGGGAGACATTCAGTACTTC. This codes for CASSIVWGDIQYF.

The count of this clone is one. The chain couples TRBV6-1 to TRBJ2-1; 7 bases line up with TRBD1. This CDR3 is built from 14 residues. After removal of 10 bases from V and 0 bases from J, the junction contained 6 bases not matched to a gene. Germline values: CDR1 MNHNS, CDR2 SASEGT. The CDR3 protein is CAIPTGSSYNEQFF. The CDR3, as DNA: TGTGCCATCCCGACAGGGAGCTCCTACAATGAGCAGTTCTTC.

The chain links TRBV9 to TRBJ2-1; 13 bases line up with TRBD2. This CDR3 region has 23 residues. The V and J ends lost 3 bases and 3 bases, in that order; junction bases with no gene match: 24. Germline V gene sequence: CDR1 SGDLS, CDR2 YYNGEE. The CDR3 DNA sequence: TGTGCCAGCAGCGACGAGGGACTAGCGGGAAAGAAACACGGGACACAAGGCTACAATGAGCAGTTCTTC. Translation gives CASSDEGLAGKKHGTQGYNEQFF. Complete variable domain (other parts from reference TRBV9 and TRBJ2-1): DSGVTQTPKHLITATGQRVTLRCSPRSGDLSVYWYQQSLDQGLQFLIQYYNGEERAKGNILERFSAQQFPDLHSELNLSSLELGDSALYFCASSDEGLAGKKHGTQGYNEQFFGPGTRLTVL.

CDR3 sequence reads: CASSRGTVAYEQYF. In nucleotides, the CDR3 is TGTGCCAGTAGTAGAGGGACAGTAGCCTACGAGCAGTACTTC. The chain links TRBV19 to TRBJ2-7; TRBD1 aligns across 7 bases. The CDR3 has 14 amino acids. V was pared by 4 bases and J by 2 bases, with 5 bases of the junction left unmatched. Per the germline V gene, CDR1 is LNHDA and CDR2 is SQIVND (reference sequence).

The chain combines TRBV27 with TRBJ2-7; D could derive from TRBD1 or TRBD2 (5 bases each). V gave up 6 bases and J gave up 0 bases, with 12 bases separating them. This CDR3 contains 14 residues. The germline CDR1 and CDR2 sequences are MNHEY and SMNVEV (reference sequence). As DNA, the CDR3 is TGTGCCAGCAGGGGGACGGCAAGCTCCTACGAGCAGTACTTC. Protein product: CASRGTASSYEQYF.

This clone was counted once. V gene TRBV6-6 combines with J gene TRBJ2-7, with D perhaps TRBD2 (5 bases). The CDR3 extends over 14 amino acids. Germline V lookup: CDR1 MNHNY, CDR2 SVGAGI (reference sequence). With 2 bases removed from V and 4 bases from J, the gap between germline ends came to 12 bases. The CDR3 DNA reads TGTGCCAGCAGTTACGCCGGGGTTCCTTACGAGCAGTACTTC. Its translation is CASSYAGVPYEQYF.

This chain links TRBV7-9 with TRBJ2-7; 7 nucleotides agree with TRBD1. Trimming at V came to 4 bases and at J to 5 bases, leaving 14 bases not matched to a gene. The V gene's germline CDR1 is SEHNR and CDR2 FQNEAQ (reference sequence). The CDR3 spans 16 residues. The CDR3 DNA reads as TGTGCCAGCAGCTCAATCCGTCGACAGGGTGGCGACGAGCAGTACTTC. As protein: CASSSIRRQGGDEQYF.

The rearrangement joins TRBV7-3 to TRBJ1-2; D gene uncertain. The ends were cut back, 2 bases at V and 3 bases at J, with 16 bases in the middle. Germline V gene sequence: CDR1 SGHTA, CDR2 FQGTGA. The CDR3 totals 16 residues. The DNA for the CDR3 is TGTGCCAGCAGCTTATACCCCCAAGGACCAGACTATGGCTACACCTTC. This gives the protein CASSLYPQGPDYGYTF.

This clone occurred many times. In nucleotides, the CDR3 is TGTGCCAGCAGCTTATCCGCTCTGGCGGGATGGTCGTACAATGAGCAGTTCTTC. It translates to CASSLSALAGWSYNEQFF. The V call is TRBV7-9, the J call TRBJ2-1, with a possible D match to TRBD2 (6 bases). Looked up from germline, CDR1 is SEHNR and CDR2 is FQNEAQ (reference sequence). The CDR3 totals 18 residues. Trimming removed 2 bases at V and 4 bases at J, with 21 bases between.

This clone has only a few counts. The chain employs TRBV29-1 and TRBJ2-2; D gene ambiguous. V lost 5 bases and J 5 bases, leaving 12 bases between the germline ends. CDR1 and CDR2 from the germline V gene are SQVTM and ANQGSEA. This CDR3 has 13 residues. Written as DNA, the CDR3 is TGCAGCGTTCTTTTCTCCCCTACCGGGGAGCTGTTTTTT. Translating gives CSVLFSPTGELFF.

The table lists this clone with a few counts. The chain recombines TRBV27 with TRBJ2-1; TRBD2 aligns across 8 bases. Germline CDR1 reads MNHEY; CDR2 reads SMNVEV (reference sequence). CDR3 length: 14 amino acids. The V gene end was trimmed by 5 bases and the J gene end by 6 bases; junction bases not matched to a gene: 6. The CDR3 loop reads CASSSGSSVNEQFF. In DNA, the CDR3 is TGTGCCAGCAGTAGCGGGAGCTCGGTCAATGAGCAGTTCTTC.

V and J are TRBV25-1 and TRBJ2-5, with a tentative D call TRBD2 (6 bases). V was clipped by 3 bases and J by 5 bases, with 13 bases between them. CDR1 is MGHDK, CDR2 SYGVNS, per germline. The CDR3 totals 14 residues. DNA for the CDR3: TGTGCCAGCAGTGATCACGGGGGACGGGAGACCCAGTACTTC. Its translation is CASSDHGGRETQYF. The full variable domain, rest sourced from reference TRBV25-1 and TRBJ2-5, is EADIYQTPRYLVIGTGKKITLECSQTMGHDKMYWYQQDPGMELHLIHYSYGVNSTEKGDLSSESTVSRIRTEHFPLTLESARPSHTSQYLCASSDHGGRETQYFGPGTRLLVL.

This rearrangement joins TRBV18 to TRBJ2-5; the D is unclear. Germline-derived CDR1 and CDR2 are KGHSH and LQKENI. V was trimmed by 2 bases and J by 4 bases, leaving 17 bases between them. The CDR3 runs to 16 residues. The DNA for the CDR3 is TGTGCCAGCTCACCAAAAACGCCGGGCGCGCGAGAGACCCAGTACTTC. Its protein product is CASSPKTPGARETQYF.

This clone was seen a single time. This may arise from a read error, as a much more abundant clone is one base away. Other DNA variants within this sample encode the same CDR3. The chain carries TRBV27 and TRBJ1-3; 9 nucleotides agree with TRBD1. The CDR3 contains 15 residues. V shed 0 bases, J shed 3 bases, and the junction held 0 bases outside the gene matches. Germline V gene sequence: CDR1 MNHEY, CDR2 SMNVEV (reference sequence). CDR3 coding DNA: TGTGCCAGCAGTTTATCGACAGGGGGTGGAAACACCATATATTTT. This gives the protein CASSLSTGGGNTIYF.

J is TRBJ2-7 and V is TRBV11-2; D is possibly TRBD1 (6 bases). Trimming pared 4 bases from V and 5 bases from J, leaving 12 bases between. The CDR3 is 13 residues long. Germline V gene sequence: CDR1 SGHAT, CDR2 FQNNGV. The CDR3 bases are TGTGCCAGCAGCTCCAGGGGTGTCCACGAGCAGTACTTC. Translation: CASSSRGVHEQYF.